This is a list of T cell receptor beta chains from one sample in a study of control samples from healthy donors and cancer patients. Using immunoSEQ multiplex PCR, the repertoire was profiled, and TCRdb retains in-frame clones only, with some absent. The table lists some 74,000 clones, approximately 90% of them singletons, with around 5.7% in the top ten. Sequenced sample: blood. Receptor source: a woman aged 45 to 65 in good health. Each CDR3 is given with its conserved first and last residue. The D gene is left open where the match is weak. Clone size is stated in some rows and not others, as once, few, many or a class when expanded.

V: TRBV5-1
J: TRBJ2-7
D: TRBD1
size: -
DNA: TGCGCCAGCAGCCCCATTCCGGGACAGGGGGCGCGTGAGCAGTACTTC
CDR3: CASSPIPGQGAREQYF

V: TRBV5-1
J: TRBJ1-2
D: -
size: -
DNA: TGCGCCAGCAGCTCGGAGGGTTCGGCTGGGTTGGGGGGCTACACCTTC
CDR3: CASSSEGSAGLGGYTF

V: TRBV2
J: TRBJ1-5
D: -
size: -
DNA: TGTGCCAGCAGTGAAGCGAATTCGGAACGCAGCAAACTGGTTCAGCCCCAGCATTTT
CDR3: CASSEANSERSKLVQPQHF

V: TRBV5-6
J: TRBJ2-3
D: -
size: -
DNA: TGTGCCAGCAGCTTGTTACAGACTAGTTATACGCAGTATTTT
CDR3: CASSLLQTSYTQYF

V: TRBV4-1
J: TRBJ2-2
D: -
size: -
DNA: TGCGCCAGCAGCCAAGTACCGAACACCGGGGAGCTGTTTTTT
CDR3: CASSQVPNTGELFF

V: TRBV6-5
J: TRBJ1-2
D: -
size: -
DNA: TGTGCCAGCAGAGCGGGGATTAACTATGGCTACACCTTC
CDR3: CASRAGINYGYTF

V: TRBV7-9
J: TRBJ1-2
D: -
size: -
DNA: TGTGCCAGCAGCCAGCGGGAGGGAGGCTATGGCTACACCTTC
CDR3: CASSQREGGYGYTF

V: TRBV14
J: TRBJ2-7
D: TRBD1
size: -
DNA: TGTGCCAGCAGCCAAGGGACAGGGTTCTACGAGCAGTACTTC
CDR3: CASSQGTGFYEQYF

V: TRBV2
J: TRBJ1-1
D: -
size: once
DNA: TGTGCCAGCAGACCGGGACACCCAAACACTGAAGCTTTCTTT
CDR3: CASRPGHPNTEAFF

V: TRBV18
J: TRBJ1-4
D: -
size: -
DNA: TGTGCCAGCTCACCGACAAGTGGTAGGAACGAAAAACTGTTTTTT
CDR3: CASSPTSGRNEKLFF

V: TRBV2
J: TRBJ2-1
D: -
size: -
DNA: TGTGCCAGCAGTGAAAGGACCCCAGCAAGCTCCTACAATGAGCAGTTCTTC
CDR3: CASSERTPASSYNEQFF

V: TRBV1
J: TRBJ1-4
D: -
size: -
DNA: TGCACCAGCAGCCAAGAGTCCCAACAGGGGGCGGGGGAAAAACTGTTTTTT
CDR3: CTSSQESQQGAGEKLFF

V: TRBV5-4
J: TRBJ1-2
D: -
size: -
DNA: TGTGCCAGCAGCTTGTTAGGAGATCGGGCCCTGTACACCTTC
CDR3: CASSLLGDRALYTF

V: TRBV18
J: TRBJ2-3
D: TRBD1
size: few
DNA: TGTGCCAGCTCACCACCGGACAGGGCGTATACGCAGTATTTT
CDR3: CASSPPDRAYTQYF